This entry features one TCR beta chain sequence. Antigen unknown. This entry comes from a study of T cell responses to AZD1222 COVID-19 vaccine. Whole-study results and caveats: Donor demographics were predominantly white British with a female majority; clonal diversity may be underestimated.

Profiled with immunoSEQ multiplex PCR; TCRdb holds only in-frame clones, not every one. The data contain 150,000 or so clones, 90% to 95% of them singletons. The length of the CDR3 is 16 residues. The V end was cut by 6 bases, the J end by 6 bases, with 23 bases between. From germline, CDR1 is KGHDR and CDR2 SFDVKD. The starting material was peripheral blood, obtained on day 0 of AZD1222 vaccination. This receptor was taken from an adult in good health. The rearrangement links TRBV24-1 to TRBJ2-7; D is ambiguous. The CDR3 loop is CATSKGYQAPLAEQYF. CDR3 nucleotide sequence: TGTGCCACCAGTAAAGGGTACCAGGCTCCCCTCGCCGAGCAGTACTTC.